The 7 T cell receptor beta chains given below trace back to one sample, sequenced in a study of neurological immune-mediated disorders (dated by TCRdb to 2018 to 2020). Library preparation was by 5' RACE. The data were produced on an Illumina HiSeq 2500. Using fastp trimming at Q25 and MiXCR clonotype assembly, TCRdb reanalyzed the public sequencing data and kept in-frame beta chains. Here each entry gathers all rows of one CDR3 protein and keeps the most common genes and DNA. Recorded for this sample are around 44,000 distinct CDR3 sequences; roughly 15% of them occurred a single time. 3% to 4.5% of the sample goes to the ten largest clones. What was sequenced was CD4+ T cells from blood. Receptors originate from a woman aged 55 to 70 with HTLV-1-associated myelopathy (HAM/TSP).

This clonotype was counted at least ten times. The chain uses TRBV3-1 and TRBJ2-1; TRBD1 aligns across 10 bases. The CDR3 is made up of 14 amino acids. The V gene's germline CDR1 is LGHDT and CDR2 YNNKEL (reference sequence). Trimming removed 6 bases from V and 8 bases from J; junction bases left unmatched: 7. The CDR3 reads CASRGTGEGYEQFF. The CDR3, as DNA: TGTGCCAGCAGGGGGACAGGGGAGGGGTATGAGCAGTTCTTC.

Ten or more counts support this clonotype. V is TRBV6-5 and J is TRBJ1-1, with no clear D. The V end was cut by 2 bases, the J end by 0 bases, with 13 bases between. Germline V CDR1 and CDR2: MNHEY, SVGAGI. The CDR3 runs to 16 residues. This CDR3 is CASSYVGIRMNTEAFF. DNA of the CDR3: TGTGCCAGCAGTTACGTAGGGATTCGTATGAACACTGAAGCTTTCTTT.

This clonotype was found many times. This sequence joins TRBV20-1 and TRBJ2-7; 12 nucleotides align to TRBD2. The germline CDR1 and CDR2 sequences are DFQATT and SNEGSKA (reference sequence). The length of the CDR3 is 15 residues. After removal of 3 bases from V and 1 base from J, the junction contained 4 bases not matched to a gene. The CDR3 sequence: CSASSGTSGSYEQYF. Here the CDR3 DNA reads TGCAGTGCTAGTTCCGGGACTAGCGGGTCCTACGAGCAGTACTTC.

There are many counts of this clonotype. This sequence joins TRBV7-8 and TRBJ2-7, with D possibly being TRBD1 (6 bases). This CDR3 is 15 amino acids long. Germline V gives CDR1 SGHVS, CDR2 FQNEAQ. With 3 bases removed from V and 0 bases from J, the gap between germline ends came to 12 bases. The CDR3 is CASSFRDTSSYEQYF. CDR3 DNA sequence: TGTGCCAGCAGCTTTAGGGACACAAGCTCCTACGAGCAGTACTTC.

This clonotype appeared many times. The CDR3 nucleotides read TGCGCCAGCAGCTTATCAGGACAGGGCCGATCACCCCTCCACTTT. This codes for CASSLSGQGRSPLHF. The chain carries TRBV5-1 and TRBJ1-6, with TRBD1 identical over 8 bases. Germline CDR1 SGHRS, CDR2 YFSETQ. CDR3 length equals 15 residues. The V segment lost 2 bases and the J segment 10 bases; nucleotides outside the gene matches: 8. Filled out from reference TRBV5-1 and TRBJ1-6, the complete variable domain reads KAGVTQTPRYLIKTRGQQVTLSCSPISGHRSVSWYQQTPGQGLQFLFEYFSETQRNKGNFPGRFSGRQFSNSRSEMNVSTLELGDSALYLCASSLSGQGRSPLHFGNGTRLTVT.

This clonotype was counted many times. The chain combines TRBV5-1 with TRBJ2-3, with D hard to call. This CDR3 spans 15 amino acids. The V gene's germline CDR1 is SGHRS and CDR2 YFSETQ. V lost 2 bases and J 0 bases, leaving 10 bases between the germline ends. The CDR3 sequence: CASSFDGSSTDTQYF. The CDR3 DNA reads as TGCGCCAGCAGCTTCGACGGATCTAGCACAGATACGCAGTATTTT.

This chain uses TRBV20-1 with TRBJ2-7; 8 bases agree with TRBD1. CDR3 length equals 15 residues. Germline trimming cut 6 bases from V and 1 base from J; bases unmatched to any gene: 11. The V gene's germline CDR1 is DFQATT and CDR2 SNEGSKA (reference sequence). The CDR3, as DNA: TGCAGTGCCCGACTCCCCGGACAGGGTTCCTACGAGCAGTACTTC. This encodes CSARLPGQGSYEQYF.